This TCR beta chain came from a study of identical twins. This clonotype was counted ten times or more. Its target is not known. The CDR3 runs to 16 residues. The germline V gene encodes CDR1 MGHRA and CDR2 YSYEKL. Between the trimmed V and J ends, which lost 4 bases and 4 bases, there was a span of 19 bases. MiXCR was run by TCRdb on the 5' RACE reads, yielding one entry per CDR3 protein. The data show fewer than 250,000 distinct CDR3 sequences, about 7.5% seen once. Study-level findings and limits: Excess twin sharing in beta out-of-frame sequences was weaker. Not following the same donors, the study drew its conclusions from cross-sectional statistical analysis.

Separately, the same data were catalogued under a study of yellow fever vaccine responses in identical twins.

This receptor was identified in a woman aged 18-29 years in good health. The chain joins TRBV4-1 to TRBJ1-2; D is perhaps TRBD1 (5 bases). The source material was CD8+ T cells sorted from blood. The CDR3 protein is CASSLFDAQGGYGYTF. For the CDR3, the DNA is TGCGCCAGCAGCCTATTCGACGCGCAGGGAGGCTATGGCTACACCTTC.